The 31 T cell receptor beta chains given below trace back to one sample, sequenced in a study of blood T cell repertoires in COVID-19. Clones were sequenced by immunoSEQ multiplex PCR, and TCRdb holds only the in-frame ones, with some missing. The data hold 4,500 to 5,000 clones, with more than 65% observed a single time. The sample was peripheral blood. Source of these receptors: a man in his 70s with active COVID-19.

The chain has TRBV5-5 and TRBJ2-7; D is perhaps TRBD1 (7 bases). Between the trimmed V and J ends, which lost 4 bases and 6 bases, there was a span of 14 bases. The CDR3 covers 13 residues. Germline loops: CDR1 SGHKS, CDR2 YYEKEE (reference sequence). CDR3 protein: CASSADRDSEQYF. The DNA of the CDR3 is TGTGCCAGCAGCGCCGACAGGGACTCCGAGCAGTACTTC.

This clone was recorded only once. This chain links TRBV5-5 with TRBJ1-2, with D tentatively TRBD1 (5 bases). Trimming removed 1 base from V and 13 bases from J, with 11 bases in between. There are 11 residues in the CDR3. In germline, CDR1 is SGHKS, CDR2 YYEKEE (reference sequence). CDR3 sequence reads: CASSLTGHSTF. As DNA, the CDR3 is TGTGCCAGCAGCTTGACCGGACACAGCACCTTC.

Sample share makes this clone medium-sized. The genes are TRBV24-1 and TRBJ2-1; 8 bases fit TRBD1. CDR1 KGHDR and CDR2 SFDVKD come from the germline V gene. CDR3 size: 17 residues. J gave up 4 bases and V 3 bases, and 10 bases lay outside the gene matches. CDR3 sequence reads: CATSDGRDRQTYNEQFF. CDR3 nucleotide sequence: TGTGCCACCAGTGATGGTCGGGACAGGCAAACTTACAATGAGCAGTTCTTC.

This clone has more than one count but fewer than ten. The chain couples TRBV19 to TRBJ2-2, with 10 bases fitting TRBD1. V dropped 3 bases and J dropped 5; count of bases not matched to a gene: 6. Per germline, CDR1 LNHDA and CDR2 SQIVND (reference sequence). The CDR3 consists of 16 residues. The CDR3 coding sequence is TGTGCCAGTAGTATTTCCCGGGACAGGGGAACCGGGGAGCTGTTTTTT. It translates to CASSISRDRGTGELFF.

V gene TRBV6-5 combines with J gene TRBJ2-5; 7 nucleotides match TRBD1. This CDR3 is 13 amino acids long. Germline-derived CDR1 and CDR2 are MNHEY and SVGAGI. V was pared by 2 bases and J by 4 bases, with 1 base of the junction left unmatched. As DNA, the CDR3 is TGTGCCAGCAGTTACCGACAGGGAGAGACCCAGTACTTC. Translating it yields CASSYRQGETQYF.

The CDR3 nucleotides read TGCGCCAGCAGCCGAGAACAGGGGCGAGACGGGGAGCTGTTTTTT. Amino acid sequence: CASSREQGRDGELFF. The rearrangement joins TRBV5-1 to TRBJ2-2; 7 bases are a match to TRBD1. Germline values: CDR1 SGHRS, CDR2 YFSETQ. There are 15 residues in the CDR3. The V segment lost 4 bases and the J segment 7 bases; nucleotides outside the gene matches: 10.

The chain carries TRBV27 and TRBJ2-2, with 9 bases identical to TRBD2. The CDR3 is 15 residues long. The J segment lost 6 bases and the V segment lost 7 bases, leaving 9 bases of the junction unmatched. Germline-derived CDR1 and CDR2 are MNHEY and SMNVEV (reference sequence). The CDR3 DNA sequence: TGTGCCAGCACTCGGGATCTAGCGGGGCCCGGGGAGCTGTTTTTT. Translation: CASTRDLAGPGELFF.

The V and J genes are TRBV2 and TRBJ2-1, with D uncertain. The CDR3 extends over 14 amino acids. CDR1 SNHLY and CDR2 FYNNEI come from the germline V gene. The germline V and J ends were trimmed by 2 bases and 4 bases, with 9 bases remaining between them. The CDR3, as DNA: TGTGCCAGCAGTGAAAGGCGGCGTTACAATGAGCAGTTCTTC. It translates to CASSERRRYNEQFF.

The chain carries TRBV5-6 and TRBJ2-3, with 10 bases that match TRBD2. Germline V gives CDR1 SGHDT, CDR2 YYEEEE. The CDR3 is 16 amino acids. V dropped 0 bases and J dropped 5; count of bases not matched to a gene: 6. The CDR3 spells CASSLAIAGGLDTQYF. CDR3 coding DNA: TGTGCCAGCAGCTTGGCAATAGCGGGGGGTTTAGATACGCAGTATTTT.

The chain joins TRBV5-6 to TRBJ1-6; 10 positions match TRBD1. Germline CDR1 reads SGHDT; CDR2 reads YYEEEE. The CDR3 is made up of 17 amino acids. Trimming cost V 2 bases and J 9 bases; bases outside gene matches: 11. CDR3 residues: CASSLQLRDRGPSPLHF. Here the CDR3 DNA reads TGTGCCAGCAGCTTACAGTTACGGGACAGGGGTCCTTCACCCCTCCACTTT.

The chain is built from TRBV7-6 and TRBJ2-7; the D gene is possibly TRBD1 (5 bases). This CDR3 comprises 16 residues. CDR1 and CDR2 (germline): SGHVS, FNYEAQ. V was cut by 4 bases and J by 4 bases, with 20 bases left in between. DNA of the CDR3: TGTGCCAGCAGCTCCTCCACACGGGCAGGGCGGTACGAGCAGTACTTC. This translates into CASSSSTRAGRYEQYF.

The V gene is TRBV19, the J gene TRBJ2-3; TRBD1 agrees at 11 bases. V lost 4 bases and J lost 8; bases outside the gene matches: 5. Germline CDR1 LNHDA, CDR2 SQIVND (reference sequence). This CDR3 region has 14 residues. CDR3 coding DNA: TGTGCCAGTAGTAAGGACAGGGGGCCGTTTACGCAGTATTTT. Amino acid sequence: CASSKDRGPFTQYF.

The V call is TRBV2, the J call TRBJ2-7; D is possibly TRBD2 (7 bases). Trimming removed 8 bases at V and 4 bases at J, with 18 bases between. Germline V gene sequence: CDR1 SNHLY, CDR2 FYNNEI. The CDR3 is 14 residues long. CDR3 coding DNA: TGTGCCAGCCAAAGGGAGGGGGGGCCTTACGAGCAGTACTTC. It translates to CASQREGGPYEQYF.

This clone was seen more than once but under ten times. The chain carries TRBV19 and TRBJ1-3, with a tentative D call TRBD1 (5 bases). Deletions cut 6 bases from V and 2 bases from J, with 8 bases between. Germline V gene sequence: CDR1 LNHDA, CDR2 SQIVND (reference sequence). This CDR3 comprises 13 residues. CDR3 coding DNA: TGTGCCAGTAGCAGGGTGCCTGGAAACACCATATATTTT. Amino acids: CASSRVPGNTIYF.

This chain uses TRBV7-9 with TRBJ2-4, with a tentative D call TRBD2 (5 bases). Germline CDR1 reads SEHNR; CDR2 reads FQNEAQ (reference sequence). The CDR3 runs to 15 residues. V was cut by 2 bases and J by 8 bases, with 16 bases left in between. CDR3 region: CASSLYLEGRDIQYF. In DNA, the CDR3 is TGTGCCAGCAGCTTATATCTAGAGGGTAGGGACATTCAGTACTTC.

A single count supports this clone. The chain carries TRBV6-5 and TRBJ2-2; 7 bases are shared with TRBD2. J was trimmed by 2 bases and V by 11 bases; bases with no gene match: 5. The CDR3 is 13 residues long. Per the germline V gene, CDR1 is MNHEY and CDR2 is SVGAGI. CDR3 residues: CAGRDGNTGELFF. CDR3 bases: TGTGCCGGGAGGGACGGAAACACCGGGGAGCTGTTTTTT.

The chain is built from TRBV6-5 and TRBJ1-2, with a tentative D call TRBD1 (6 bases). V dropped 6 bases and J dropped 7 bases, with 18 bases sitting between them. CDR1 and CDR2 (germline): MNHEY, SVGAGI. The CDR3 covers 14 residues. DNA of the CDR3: TGTGCCAGCAGGGGGACAACAGGGAAGGGTGGCTACACCTTC. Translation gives CASRGTTGKGGYTF.

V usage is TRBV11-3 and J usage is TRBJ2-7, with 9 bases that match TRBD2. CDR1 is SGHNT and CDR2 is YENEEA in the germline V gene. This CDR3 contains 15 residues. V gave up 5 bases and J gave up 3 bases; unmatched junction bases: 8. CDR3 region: CASSRGGGQDYEQYF. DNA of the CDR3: TGTGCCAGCAGCCGCGGGGGGGGGCAAGACTACGAGCAGTACTTC.

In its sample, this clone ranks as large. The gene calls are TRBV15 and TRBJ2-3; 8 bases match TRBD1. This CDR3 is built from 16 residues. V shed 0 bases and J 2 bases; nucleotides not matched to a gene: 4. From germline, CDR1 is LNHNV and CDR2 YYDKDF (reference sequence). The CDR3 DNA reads TGTGCCACCAGCAGAGATACAGGGGGAACCACAGATACGCAGTATTTT. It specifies CATSRDTGGTTDTQYF.

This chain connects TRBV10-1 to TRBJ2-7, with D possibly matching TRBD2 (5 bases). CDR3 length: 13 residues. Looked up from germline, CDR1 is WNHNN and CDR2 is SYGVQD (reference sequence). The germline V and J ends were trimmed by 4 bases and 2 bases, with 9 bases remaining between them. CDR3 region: CASSGSGTYEQYF. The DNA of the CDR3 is TGCGCCAGCAGTGGTTCGGGGACCTACGAGCAGTACTTC.

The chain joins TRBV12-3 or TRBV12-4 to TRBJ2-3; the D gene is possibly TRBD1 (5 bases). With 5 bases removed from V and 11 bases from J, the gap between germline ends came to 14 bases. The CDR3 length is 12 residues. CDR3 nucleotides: TGTGCCAGCAGTACACGGACAAGCGAGCAGTATTTT. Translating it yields CASSTRTSEQYF.

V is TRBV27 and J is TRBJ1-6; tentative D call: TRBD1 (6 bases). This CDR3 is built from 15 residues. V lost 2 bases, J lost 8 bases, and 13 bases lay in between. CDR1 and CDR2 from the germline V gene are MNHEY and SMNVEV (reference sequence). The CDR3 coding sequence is TGTGCCAGCAGTTTAGGGGGGGCTCGGGATTCACCCCTCCACTTT. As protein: CASSLGGARDSPLHF.

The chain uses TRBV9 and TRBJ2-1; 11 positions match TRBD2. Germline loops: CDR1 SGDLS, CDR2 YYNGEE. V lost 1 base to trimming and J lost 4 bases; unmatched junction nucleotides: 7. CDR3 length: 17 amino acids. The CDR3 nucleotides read TGTGCCAGCAGCGTATCTAGCGGGGGGCCCAATTACAATGAGCAGTTCTTC. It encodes CASSVSSGGPNYNEQFF.

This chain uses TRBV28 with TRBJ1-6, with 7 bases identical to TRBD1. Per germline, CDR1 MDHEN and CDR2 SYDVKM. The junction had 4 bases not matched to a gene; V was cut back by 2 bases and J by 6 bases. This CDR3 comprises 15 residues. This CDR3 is CASSLDRARNSPLHF. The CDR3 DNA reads TGTGCCAGCAGTTTAGACAGGGCCCGTAATTCACCCCTCCACTTT.

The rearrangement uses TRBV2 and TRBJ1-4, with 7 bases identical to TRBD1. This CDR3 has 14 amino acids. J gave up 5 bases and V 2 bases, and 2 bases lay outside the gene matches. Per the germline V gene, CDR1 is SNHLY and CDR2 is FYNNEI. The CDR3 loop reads CASSEIQGNEKLFF. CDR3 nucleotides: TGTGCCAGCAGTGAAATACAGGGGAATGAAAAACTGTTTTTT.

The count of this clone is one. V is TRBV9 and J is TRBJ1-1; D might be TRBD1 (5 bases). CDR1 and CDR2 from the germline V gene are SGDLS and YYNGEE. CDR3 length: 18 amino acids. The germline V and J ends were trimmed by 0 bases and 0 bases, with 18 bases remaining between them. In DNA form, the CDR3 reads TGTGCCAGCAGCGTAGTTGGGGGAGGTGCTTACATGAACACTGAAGCTTTCTTT. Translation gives CASSVVGGGAYMNTEAFF.

In DNA, the CDR3 is TGTGCCAGCAGCCCCGTGGACAGGGAGAACACTGAAGCTTTCTTT. This sequence encodes CASSPVDRENTEAFF. This chain links TRBV28 with TRBJ1-1; 8 bases are a match to TRBD1. The V segment lost 6 bases and the J segment 1 base; nucleotides outside the gene matches: 7. This CDR3 contains 15 residues. CDR1 is MDHEN and CDR2 is SYDVKM in the germline V gene. Full variable domain (rest looked up from reference TRBV28 and TRBJ1-1): DVKVTQSSRYLVKRTGEKVFLECVQDMDHENMFWYRQDPGLGLRLIYFSYDVKMKEKGDIPEGYSVSREKKERFSLILESASTNQTSMYLCASSPVDRENTEAFFGQGTRLTVV.

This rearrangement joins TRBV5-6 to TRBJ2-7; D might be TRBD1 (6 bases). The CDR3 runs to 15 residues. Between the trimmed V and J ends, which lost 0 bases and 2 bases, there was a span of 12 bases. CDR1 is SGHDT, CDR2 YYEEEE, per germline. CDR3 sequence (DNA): TGTGCCAGCAGCTTGGAAGAGGGGGAAACCTACGAGCAGTACTTC. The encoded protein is CASSLEEGETYEQYF.

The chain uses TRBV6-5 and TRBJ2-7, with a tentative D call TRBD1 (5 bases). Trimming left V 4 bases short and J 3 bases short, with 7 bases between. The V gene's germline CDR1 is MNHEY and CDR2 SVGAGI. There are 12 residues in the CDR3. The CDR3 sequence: CASSSTVYEQYF. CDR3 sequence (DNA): TGTGCCAGCAGTTCGACAGTCTACGAGCAGTACTTC.

The CDR3 DNA follows: TGTGCCAGCAGTTTTGGCAGGCCTCCGGTAGCTTTCTTT. Its translation is CASSFGRPPVAFF. This chain connects TRBV12-3 or TRBV12-4 to TRBJ1-1; D is undetermined. V was shortened by 3 bases and J by 10 bases, with 15 bases between the two germline ends. This CDR3 spans 13 amino acids.

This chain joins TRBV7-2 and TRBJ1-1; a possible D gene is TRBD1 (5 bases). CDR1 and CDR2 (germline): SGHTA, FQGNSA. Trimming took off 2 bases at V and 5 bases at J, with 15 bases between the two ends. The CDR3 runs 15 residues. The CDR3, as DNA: TGTGCCAGCAGCTTACGTATAGGGGAAGGGACTGAAGCTTTCTTT. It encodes CASSLRIGEGTEAFF.